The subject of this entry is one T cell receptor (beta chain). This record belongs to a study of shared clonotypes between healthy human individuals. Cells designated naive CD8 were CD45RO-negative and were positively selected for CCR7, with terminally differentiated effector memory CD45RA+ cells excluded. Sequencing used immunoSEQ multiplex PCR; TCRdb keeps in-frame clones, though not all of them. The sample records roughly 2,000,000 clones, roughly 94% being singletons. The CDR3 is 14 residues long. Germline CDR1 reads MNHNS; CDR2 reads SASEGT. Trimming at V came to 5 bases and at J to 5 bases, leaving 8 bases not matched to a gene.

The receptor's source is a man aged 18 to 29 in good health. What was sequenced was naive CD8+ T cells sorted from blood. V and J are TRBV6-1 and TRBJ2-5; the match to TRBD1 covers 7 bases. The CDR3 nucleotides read TGTGCCAGCAGTCCGACAGGGCCCGCGGAGACCCAGTACTTC. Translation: CASSPTGPAETQYF.